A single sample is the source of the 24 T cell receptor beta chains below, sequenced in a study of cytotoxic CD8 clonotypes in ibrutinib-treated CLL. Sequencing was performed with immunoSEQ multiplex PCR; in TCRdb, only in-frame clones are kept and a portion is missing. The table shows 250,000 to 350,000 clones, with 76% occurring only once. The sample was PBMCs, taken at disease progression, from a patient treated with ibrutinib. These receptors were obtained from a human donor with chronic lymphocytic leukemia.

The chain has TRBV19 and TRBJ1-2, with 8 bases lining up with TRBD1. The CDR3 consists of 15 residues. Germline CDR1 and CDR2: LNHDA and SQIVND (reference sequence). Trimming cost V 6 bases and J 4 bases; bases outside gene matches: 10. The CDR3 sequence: CASSSPDRAGYGYTF. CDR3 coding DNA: TGTGCCAGTAGCTCCCCGGACAGGGCGGGCTATGGCTACACCTTC.

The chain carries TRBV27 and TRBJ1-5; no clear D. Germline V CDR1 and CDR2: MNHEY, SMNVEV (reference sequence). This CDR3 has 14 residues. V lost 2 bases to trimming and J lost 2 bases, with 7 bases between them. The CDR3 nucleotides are TGTGCCAGCAGTTTACAAGGTCGCAATCAGCCCCAGCATTTT. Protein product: CASSLQGRNQPQHF.

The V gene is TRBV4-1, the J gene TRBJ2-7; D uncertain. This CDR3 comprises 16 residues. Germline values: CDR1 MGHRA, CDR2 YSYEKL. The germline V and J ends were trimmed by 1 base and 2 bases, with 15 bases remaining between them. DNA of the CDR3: TGCGCCAGCAGCCAAGGCTTCCGGTTCACGCCCTACGAGCAGTACTTC. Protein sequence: CASSQGFRFTPYEQYF.

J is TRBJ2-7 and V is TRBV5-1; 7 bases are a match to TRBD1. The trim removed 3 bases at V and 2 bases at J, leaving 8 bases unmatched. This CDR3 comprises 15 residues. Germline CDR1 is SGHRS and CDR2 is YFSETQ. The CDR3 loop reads CASSYDRDPTYEQYF. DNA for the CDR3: TGCGCCAGCAGCTATGACAGGGATCCGACCTACGAGCAGTACTTC. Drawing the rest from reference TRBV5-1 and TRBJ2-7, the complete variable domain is KAGVTQTPRYLIKTRGQQVTLSCSPISGHRSVSWYQQTPGQGLQFLFEYFSETQRNKGNFPGRFSGRQFSNSRSEMNVSTLELGDSALYLCASSYDRDPTYEQYFGPGTRLTVT.

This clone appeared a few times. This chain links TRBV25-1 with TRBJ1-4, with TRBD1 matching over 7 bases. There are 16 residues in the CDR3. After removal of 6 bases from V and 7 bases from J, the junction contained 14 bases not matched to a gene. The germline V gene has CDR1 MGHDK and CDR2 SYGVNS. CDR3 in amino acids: CASSGLREGAREKLFF. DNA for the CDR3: TGTGCCAGCAGCGGCCTTCGTGAGGGGGCTCGTGAAAAACTGTTTTTT.

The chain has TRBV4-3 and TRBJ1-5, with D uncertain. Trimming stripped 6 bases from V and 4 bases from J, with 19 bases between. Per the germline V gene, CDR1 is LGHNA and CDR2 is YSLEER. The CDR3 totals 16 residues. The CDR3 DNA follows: TGCGCCAGCAGACGGAACTTAAACGGGATTAATCAGCCCCAGCATTTT. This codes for CASRRNLNGINQPQHF.

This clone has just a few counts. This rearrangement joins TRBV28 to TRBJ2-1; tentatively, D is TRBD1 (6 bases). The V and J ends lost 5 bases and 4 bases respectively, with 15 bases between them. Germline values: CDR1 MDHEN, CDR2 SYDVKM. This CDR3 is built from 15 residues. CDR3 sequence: CASSSRGSWYNEQFF. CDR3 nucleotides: TGTGCCAGCAGTAGCAGGGGTAGTTGGTACAATGAGCAGTTCTTC. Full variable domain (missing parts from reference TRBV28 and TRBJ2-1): DVKVTQSSRYLVKRTGEKVFLECVQDMDHENMFWYRQDPGLGLRLIYFSYDVKMKEKGDIPEGYSVSREKKERFSLILESASTNQTSMYLCASSSRGSWYNEQFFGPGTRLTVL.

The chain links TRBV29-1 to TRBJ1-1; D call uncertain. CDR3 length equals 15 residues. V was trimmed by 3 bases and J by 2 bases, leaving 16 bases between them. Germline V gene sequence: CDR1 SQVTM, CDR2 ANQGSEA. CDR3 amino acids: CSVELLLRANTEAFF. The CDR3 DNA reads TGCAGCGTTGAGTTACTGCTGCGGGCCAACACTGAAGCTTTCTTT.

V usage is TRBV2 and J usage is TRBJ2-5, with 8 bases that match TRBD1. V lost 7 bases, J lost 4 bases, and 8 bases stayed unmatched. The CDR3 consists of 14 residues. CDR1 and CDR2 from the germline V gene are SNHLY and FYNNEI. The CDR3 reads CASMGQEVVETQYF. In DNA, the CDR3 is TGTGCCAGCATGGGACAGGAGGTAGTAGAGACCCAGTACTTC.

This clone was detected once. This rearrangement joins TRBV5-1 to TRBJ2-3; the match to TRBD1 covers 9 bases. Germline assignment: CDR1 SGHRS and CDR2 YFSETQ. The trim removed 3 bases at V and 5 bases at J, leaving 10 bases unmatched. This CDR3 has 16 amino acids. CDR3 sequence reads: CASSSTGGAGVDTQYF. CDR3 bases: TGCGCCAGCAGCTCAACAGGGGGCGCGGGGGTAGATACGCAGTATTTT.

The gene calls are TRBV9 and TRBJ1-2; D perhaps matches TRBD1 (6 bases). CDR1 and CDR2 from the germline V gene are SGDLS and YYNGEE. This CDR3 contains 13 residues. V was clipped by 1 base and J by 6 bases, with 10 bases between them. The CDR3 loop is CASSVQGPDGYTF. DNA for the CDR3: TGTGCCAGCAGCGTACAGGGGCCGGATGGCTACACCTTC.

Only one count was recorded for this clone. CDR3: CASSQRRDRVIGELFF. The CDR3 DNA follows: TGCGCCAGCAGCCAACGCCGGGACAGGGTGATCGGGGAGCTGTTTTTT. This chain connects TRBV4-3 to TRBJ2-2; 9 nucleotides match TRBD1. Germline V CDR1 and CDR2: LGHNA, YSLEER. Trimming removed 2 bases from V and 7 bases from J; junction bases left unmatched: 8. CDR3 length: 16 residues.

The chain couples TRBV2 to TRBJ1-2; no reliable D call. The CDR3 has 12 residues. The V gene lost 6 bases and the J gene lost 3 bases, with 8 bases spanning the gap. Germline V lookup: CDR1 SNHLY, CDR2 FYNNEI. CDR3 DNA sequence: TGTGCCAGCAGGCCGCGGGACTATGGCTACACCTTC. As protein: CASRPRDYGYTF.

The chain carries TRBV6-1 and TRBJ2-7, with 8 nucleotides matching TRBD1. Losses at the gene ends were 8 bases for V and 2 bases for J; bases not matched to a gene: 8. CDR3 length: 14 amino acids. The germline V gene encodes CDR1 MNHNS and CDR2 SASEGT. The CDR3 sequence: CASPDRDPPYEQYF. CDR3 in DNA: TGTGCCAGCCCGGACAGGGACCCCCCCTACGAGCAGTACTTC.

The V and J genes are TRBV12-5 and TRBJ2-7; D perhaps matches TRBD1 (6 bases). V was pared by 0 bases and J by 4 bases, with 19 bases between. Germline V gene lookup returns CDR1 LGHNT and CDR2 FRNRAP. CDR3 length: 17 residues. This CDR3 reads CASGLVLPGARRYEQYF. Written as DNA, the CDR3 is TGTGCTAGTGGTTTGGTCCTCCCAGGGGCGCGCCGGTACGAGCAGTACTTC. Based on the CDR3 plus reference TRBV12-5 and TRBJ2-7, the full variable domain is DARVTQTPRHKVTEMGQEVTMRCQPILGHNTVFWYRQTMMQGLELLAYFRNRAPLDDSGMPKDRFSAEMPDATLATLKIQPSEPRDSAVYFCASGLVLPGARRYEQYFGPGTRLTVT.

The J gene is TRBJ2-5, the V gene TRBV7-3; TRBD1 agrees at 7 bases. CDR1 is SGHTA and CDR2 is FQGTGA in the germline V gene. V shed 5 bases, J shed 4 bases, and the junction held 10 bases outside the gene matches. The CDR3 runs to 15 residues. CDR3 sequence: CASSKSDRVGETQYF. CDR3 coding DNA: TGTGCCAGCAGCAAGAGCGACAGGGTAGGAGAGACCCAGTACTTC.

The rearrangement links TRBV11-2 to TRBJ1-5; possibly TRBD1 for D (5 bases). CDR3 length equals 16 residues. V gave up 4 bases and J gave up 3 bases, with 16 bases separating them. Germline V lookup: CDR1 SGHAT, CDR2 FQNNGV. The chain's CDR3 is CASSSGRGRANQPQHF. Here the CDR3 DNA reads TGTGCCAGCAGCTCCGGCCGAGGCAGGGCCAATCAGCCCCAGCATTTT.

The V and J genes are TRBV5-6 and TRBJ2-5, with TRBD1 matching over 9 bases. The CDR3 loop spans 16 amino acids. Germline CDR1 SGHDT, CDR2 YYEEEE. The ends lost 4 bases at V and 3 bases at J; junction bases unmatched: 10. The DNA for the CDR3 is TGTGCCAGCAGCGGACGGGACAGGGAAAGAGAAGAGACCCAGTACTTC. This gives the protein CASSGRDREREETQYF. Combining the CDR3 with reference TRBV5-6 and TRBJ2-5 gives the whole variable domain DAGVTQSPTHLIKTRGQQVTLRCSPKSGHDTVSWYQQALGQGPQFIFQYYEEEERQRGNFPDRFSGHQFPNYSSELNVNALLLGDSALYLCASSGRDREREETQYFGPGTRLLVL.

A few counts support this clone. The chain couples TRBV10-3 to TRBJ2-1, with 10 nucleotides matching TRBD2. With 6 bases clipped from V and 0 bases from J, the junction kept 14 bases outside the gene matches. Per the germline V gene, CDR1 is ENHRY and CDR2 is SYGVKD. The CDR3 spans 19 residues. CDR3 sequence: CAISGGRTSGESSYNEQFF. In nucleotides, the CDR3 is TGTGCCATCAGCGGCGGTCGGACTAGCGGAGAAAGCTCCTACAATGAGCAGTTCTTC.

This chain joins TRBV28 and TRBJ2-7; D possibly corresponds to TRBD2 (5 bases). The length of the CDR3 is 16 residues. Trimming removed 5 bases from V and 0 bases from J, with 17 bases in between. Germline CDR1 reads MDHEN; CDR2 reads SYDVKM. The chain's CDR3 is CASSVITGFISYEQYF. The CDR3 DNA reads TGTGCCAGCAGTGTTATTACGGGATTCATCTCCTACGAGCAGTACTTC.

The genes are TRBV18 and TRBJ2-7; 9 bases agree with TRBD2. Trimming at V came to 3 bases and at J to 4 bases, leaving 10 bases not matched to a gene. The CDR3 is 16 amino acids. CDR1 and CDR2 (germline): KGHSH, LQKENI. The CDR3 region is CASSPLPVAGVYEQYF. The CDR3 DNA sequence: TGTGCCAGCTCACCTCTTCCTGTAGCGGGAGTATACGAGCAGTACTTC.

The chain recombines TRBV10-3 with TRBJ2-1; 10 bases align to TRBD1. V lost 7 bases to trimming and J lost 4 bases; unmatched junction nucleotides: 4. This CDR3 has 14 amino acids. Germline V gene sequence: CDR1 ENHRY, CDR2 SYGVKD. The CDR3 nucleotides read TGTGCCATCAAGGGGACAGGGGATTACAATGAGCAGTTCTTC. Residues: CAIKGTGDYNEQFF.

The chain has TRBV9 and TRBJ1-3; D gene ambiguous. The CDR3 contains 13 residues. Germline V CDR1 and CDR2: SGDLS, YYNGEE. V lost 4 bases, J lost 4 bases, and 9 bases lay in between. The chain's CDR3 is CASSPRWGNTIYF. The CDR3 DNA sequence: TGTGCCAGCAGCCCGAGATGGGGAAACACCATATATTTT.

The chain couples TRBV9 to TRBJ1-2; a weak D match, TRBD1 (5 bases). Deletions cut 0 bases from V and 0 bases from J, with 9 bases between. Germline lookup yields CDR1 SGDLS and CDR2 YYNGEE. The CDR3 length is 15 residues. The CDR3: CASSVVPGPNYGYTF. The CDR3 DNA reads TGTGCCAGCAGCGTAGTTCCGGGACCTAACTATGGCTACACCTTC.